The clone carrying this T cell receptor beta chain was seen a handful of times. Its specificity is not known. The V end was cut by 3 bases, the J end by 3 bases, with 10 bases between. The CDR3 is 14 amino acids. Germline values: CDR1 KGHDR, CDR2 SFDVKD. TCRalpha and TCRbeta libraries used 5'RACE with constant-segment primers and UMIs. TCRdb recomputed calls from the 5' RACE reads with MiXCR, one row per CDR3 protein. The sample holds 350,000 to 450,000 distinct CDR3 sequences; under 30% are singletons and the top ten take roughly 12%. This entry is derived from a study of T-cell memory formation after mild COVID-19. About the research overall: Largely donor-specific sequence clusters came from a couple of donors. General study findings and limits: For second-wave clones that peaked at day 37, SARS-CoV-2 specificity went unverified. While clones contracting from day 15 to 85 were balanced between CD4 and CD8, later expanders leaned CD4+.

The clonotype was recovered from an adult woman who had mild COVID-19 (a few samples of this study predate the infection). Cell type and time point are not known. Input material: PBMCs or a T cell subset sorted from them (not recorded which). The chain links TRBV24-1 to TRBJ1-2; a weak D match, TRBD1 (6 bases). The CDR3 nucleotides are TGTGCCACCAGTGATAGACAGGAACACTATGGCTACACCTTC. Translated: CATSDRQEHYGYTF.